This T cell receptor (beta chain) emerged from a study of T-cell memory formation after mild COVID-19. Study-wide results and caveats: While clones contracting from day 15 to 85 were balanced between CD4 and CD8, later expanders leaned CD4+. Pre-infection memory held some responding clones, suggesting pre-existing cross-reactive T cells responded.

Barcoded TCR alpha and TCR beta cDNA libraries with UMIs came from 5'RACE using constant-segment primers. TCRdb called the 5' RACE reads again in MiXCR, with one record for every CDR3 protein. The table has some 150,000 distinct CDR3 sequences, about a fifth seen once; the top ten hold around 2.5%. V lost 5 bases, J lost 0 bases, and 13 bases lay in between. The CDR3 has 14 residues. In germline, CDR1 is SQVTM, CDR2 ANQGSEA. This clonotype was picked up a small number of times. The antigen is undetermined. The chain recombines TRBV29-1 with TRBJ1-1; tentatively, D is TRBD1 (5 bases). The clonotype was recovered from an adult woman who had mild COVID-19 (a few samples of this study predate the infection). Cell type and time point are not known. Sequenced sample: PBMCs or a T cell subset sorted from them (not recorded which). The CDR3 is CSVRMTALNTEAFF. CDR3 in DNA: TGCAGCGTTCGAATGACAGCTTTGAACACTGAAGCTTTCTTT.